Sequencing of this T cell receptor beta chain was carried out in a study of T-cell memory formation after mild COVID-19. Background on the study: Each donor largely had its own TCR clusters.

Using constant-segment primers, 5'RACE produced TCR alpha and TCR beta cDNA libraries carrying sample barcodes and UMIs. MiXCR, run by TCRdb on the 5' RACE reads, gives a single entry per CDR3 protein. The profile shows about 350,000 distinct CDR3 sequences, 12% to 15% of them singletons. Study-level points and caveats: For contracting clones, CD4+ ones sat mainly in CM and EM, CD8+ in EMRA. Pre-infection memory contained some responding clones, which suggested that cross-reactive memory had joined.

This clonotype was counted ten times or more. Its antigen is undetermined. The sequence derives from a man aged 18 to 29 who had mild COVID-19 (a few samples of this study predate the infection). Cell type and time point are not known. Source material: PBMCs or a T cell subset sorted from them (not recorded which).

In DNA form, the CDR3 reads TGTGCCAGCAGCCCCCAGACAGGGGGCTACGGGGAGCTGTTTTTT. It translates to CASSPQTGGYGELFF. This rearrangement joins TRBV4-2 to TRBJ2-2; 10 bases line up with TRBD1. Germline assignment: CDR1 LGHNA and CDR2 YNFKEQ. The CDR3 sequence is 15 residues long. With 4 bases clipped from V and 7 bases from J, the junction kept 6 bases outside the gene matches.